The clone carrying this T cell receptor beta chain appeared many times. Its antigen is not known. This sample is drawn from a study of identical twins. Study-wide findings and caveats: Conclusions were based on cross-sectional statistical analysis, without following the same donors.

V was pared by 0 bases and J by 2 bases, with 0 bases between. The CDR3 sequence is 12 residues long. Germline CDR1 and CDR2: ENHRY and SYGVKD. Each CDR3 protein gets one entry after TCRdb re-called the 5' RACE reads with MiXCR. The sample has around 340,000 distinct CDR3 sequences; approximately 8.8% are singletons. What was sequenced was naive T cells sorted from blood. The chain has TRBV10-3 and TRBJ2-3; D is unclear. The TCR sequence derives from a woman aged 45 to 65 in good health. This CDR3 is CAISESTDTQYF. The CDR3, as DNA: TGTGCCATCAGTGAGTCCACAGATACGCAGTATTTT.